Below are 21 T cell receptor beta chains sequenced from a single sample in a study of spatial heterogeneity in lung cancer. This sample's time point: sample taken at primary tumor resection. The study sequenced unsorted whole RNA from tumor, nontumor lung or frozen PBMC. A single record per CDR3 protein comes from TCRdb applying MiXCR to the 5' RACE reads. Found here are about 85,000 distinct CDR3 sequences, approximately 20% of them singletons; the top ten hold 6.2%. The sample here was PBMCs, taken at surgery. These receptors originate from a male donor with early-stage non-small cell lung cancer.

The CDR3 DNA is TGTGCCAGCAGCCTTATGGCGGGAGTAACAGATACGCAGTATTTT. Translating it yields CASSLMAGVTDTQYF. The chain has TRBV2 and TRBJ2-3; 7 bases match TRBD2. In germline, CDR1 is SNHLY, CDR2 FYNNEI. The CDR3 contains 15 residues. The J segment lost 3 bases and the V segment lost 6 bases, leaving 9 bases of the junction unmatched. The full variable domain, with the rest looked up from reference TRBV2 and TRBJ2-3, is EPEVTQTPSHQVTQMGQEVILRCVPISNHLYFYWYRQILGQKVEFLVSFYNNEISEKSEIFDDQFSVERPDGSNFTLKIRSTKLEDSAMYFCASSLMAGVTDTQYFGPGTRLTVL.

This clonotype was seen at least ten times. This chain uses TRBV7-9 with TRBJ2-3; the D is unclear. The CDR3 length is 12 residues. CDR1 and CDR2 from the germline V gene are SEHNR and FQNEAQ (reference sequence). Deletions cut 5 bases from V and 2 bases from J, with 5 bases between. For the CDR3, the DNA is TGTGCCAGCAGCGCGGACACAGATACGCAGTATTTT. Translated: CASSADTDTQYF.

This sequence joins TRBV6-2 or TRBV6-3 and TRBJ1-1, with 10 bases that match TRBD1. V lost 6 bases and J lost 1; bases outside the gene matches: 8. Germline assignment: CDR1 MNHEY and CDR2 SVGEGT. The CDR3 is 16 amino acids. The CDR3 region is CASRTGTGAKNTEAFF. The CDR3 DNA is TGTGCCAGCAGAACCGGGACAGGGGCGAAGAACACTGAAGCTTTCTTT.

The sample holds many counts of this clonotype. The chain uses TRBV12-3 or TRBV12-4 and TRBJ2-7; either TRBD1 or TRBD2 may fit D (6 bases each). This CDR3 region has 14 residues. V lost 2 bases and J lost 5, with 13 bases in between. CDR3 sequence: CASSLNSGAHEQYF. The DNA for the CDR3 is TGTGCCAGCAGTTTAAATTCGGGGGCCCACGAGCAGTACTTC.

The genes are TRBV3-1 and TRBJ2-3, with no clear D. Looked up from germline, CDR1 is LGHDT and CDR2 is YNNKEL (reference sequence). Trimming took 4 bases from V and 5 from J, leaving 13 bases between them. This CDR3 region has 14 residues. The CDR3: CASSPRRFGDTQYF. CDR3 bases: TGTGCCAGCAGCCCAAGGCGGTTTGGAGATACGCAGTATTTT.

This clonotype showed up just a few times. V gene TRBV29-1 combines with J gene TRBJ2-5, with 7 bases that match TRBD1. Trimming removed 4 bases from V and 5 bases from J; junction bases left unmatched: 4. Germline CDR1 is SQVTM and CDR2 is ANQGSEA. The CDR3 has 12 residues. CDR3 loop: CSVVGDSETQYF. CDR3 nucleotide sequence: TGCAGCGTTGTAGGGGACAGCGAGACCCAGTACTTC.

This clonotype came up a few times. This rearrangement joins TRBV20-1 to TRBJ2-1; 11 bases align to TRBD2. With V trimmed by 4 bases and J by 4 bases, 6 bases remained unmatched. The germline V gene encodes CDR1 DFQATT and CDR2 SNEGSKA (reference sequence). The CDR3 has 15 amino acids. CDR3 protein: CSATALAGGYNEQFF. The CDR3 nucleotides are TGCAGTGCTACCGCCCTAGCGGGAGGATACAATGAGCAGTTCTTC.

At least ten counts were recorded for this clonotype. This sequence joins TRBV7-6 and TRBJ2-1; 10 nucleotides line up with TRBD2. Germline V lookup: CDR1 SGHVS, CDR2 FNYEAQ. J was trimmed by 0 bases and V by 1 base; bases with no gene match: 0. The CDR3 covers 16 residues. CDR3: CASSLGLAGSYNEQFF. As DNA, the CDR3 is TGTGCCAGCAGCTTAGGACTAGCGGGCTCCTACAATGAGCAGTTCTTC.

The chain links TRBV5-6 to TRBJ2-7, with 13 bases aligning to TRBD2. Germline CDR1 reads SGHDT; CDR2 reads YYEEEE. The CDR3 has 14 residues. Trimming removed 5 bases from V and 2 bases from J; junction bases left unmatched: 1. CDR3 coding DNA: TGTGCCAGCAGACTAGCGGGAGGGGCCTACGAGCAGTACTTC. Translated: CASRLAGGAYEQYF.

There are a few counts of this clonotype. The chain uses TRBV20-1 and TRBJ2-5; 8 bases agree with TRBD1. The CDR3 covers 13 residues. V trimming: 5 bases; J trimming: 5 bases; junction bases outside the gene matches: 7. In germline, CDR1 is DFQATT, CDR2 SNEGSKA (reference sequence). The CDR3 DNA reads TGCAGTGCTTCGCAGGGGGCATGGGAGACCCAGTACTTC. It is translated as CSASQGAWETQYF.

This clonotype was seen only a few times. CDR3 nucleotide sequence: TGTGCCAGCGCCTCGTCTAGCGGGATATCGTACAATGAGCAGTTCTTC. Its translation: CASASSSGISYNEQFF. The V call is TRBV6-5, the J call TRBJ2-1; TRBD2 matches 9 bases. Unmatched junction bases numbered 12, after V lost 8 bases and J lost 4 bases. CDR1 and CDR2 from the germline V gene are MNHEY and SVGAGI. The CDR3 spans 16 residues.

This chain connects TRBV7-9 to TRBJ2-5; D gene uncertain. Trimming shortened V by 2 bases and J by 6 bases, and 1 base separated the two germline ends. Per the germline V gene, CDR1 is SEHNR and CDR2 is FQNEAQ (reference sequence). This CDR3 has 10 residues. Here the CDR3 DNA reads TGTGCCAGCAGCTTAAAGACCCAGTACTTC. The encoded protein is CASSLKTQYF.

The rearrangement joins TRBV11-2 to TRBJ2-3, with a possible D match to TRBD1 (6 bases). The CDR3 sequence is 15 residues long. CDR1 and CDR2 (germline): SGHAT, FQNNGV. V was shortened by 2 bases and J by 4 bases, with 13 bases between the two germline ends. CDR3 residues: CASSLRGYDPDTQYF. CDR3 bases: TGTGCCAGCAGCTTAAGGGGGTACGATCCAGATACGCAGTATTTT. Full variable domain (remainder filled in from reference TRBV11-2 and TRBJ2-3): EAGVAQSPRYKIIEKRQSVAFWCNPISGHATLYWYQQILGQGPKLLIQFQNNGVVDDSQLPKDRFSAERLKGVDSTLKIQPAKLEDSAVYLCASSLRGYDPDTQYFGPGTRLTVL.

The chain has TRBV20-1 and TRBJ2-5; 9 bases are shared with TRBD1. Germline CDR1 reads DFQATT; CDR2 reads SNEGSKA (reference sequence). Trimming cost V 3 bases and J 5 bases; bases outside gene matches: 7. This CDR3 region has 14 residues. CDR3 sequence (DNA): TGCAGTGCTAGCGGGGATGGGACAGGGGAGACCCAGTACTTC. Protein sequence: CSASGDGTGETQYF.

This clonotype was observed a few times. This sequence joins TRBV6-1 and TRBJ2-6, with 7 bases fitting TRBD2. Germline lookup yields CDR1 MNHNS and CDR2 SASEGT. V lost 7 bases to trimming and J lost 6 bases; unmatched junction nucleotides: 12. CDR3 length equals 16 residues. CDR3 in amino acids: CASTGGRSSLANVLTF. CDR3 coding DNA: TGTGCCAGCACGGGGGGAAGGTCCTCATTGGCCAACGTCCTGACTTTC.

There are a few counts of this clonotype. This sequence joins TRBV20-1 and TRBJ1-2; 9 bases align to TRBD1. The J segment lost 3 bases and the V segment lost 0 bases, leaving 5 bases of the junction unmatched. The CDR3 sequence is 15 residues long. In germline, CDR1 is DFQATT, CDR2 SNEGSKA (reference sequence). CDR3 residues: CSARDAGQGDYGYTF. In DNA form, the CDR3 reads TGCAGTGCTAGAGATGCGGGACAGGGAGACTATGGCTACACCTTC.

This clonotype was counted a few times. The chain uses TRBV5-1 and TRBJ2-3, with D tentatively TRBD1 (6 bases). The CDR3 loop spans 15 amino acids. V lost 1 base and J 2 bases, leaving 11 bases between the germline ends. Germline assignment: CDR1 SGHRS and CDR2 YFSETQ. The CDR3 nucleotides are TGCGCCAGCAGCTTGACAGGGATGGACACAGATACGCAGTATTTT. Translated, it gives CASSLTGMDTDTQYF.

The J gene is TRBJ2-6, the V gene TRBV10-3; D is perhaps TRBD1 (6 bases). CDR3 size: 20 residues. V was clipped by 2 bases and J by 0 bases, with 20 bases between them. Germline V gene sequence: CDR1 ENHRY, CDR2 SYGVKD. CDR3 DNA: TGTGCCATCAGTGAGCCCGGACAGAGCCGCGGGCTCTCTGGGGCCAACGTCCTGACTTTC. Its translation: CAISEPGQSRGLSGANVLTF.

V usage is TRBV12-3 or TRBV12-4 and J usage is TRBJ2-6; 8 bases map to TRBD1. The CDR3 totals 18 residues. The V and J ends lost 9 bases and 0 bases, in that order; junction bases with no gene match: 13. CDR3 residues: CASDDPQGEDSGANVLTF. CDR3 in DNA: TGTGCCAGTGATGACCCACAGGGGGAGGACTCTGGGGCCAACGTCCTGACTTTC.

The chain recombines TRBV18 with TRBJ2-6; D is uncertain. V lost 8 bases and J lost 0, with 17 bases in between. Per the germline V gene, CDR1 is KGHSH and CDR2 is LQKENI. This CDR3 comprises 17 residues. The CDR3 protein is CASVTAPSTSGANVLTF. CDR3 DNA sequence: TGTGCCAGCGTAACGGCGCCGAGTACCTCTGGGGCCAACGTCCTGACTTTC. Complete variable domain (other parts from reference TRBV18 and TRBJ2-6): NAGVMQNPRHLVRRRGQEARLRCSPMKGHSHVYWYRQLPEEGLKFMVYLQKENIIDESGMPKERFSAEFPKEGPSILRIQQVVRGDSAAYFCASVTAPSTSGANVLTFGAGSRLTVL.

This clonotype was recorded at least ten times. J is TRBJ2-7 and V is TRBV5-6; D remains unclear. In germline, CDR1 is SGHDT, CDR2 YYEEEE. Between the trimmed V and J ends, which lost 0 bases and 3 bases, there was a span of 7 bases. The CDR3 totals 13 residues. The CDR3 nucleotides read TGTGCCAGCAGCTTGGGGACGGGCTACGAGCAGTACTTC. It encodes CASSLGTGYEQYF.